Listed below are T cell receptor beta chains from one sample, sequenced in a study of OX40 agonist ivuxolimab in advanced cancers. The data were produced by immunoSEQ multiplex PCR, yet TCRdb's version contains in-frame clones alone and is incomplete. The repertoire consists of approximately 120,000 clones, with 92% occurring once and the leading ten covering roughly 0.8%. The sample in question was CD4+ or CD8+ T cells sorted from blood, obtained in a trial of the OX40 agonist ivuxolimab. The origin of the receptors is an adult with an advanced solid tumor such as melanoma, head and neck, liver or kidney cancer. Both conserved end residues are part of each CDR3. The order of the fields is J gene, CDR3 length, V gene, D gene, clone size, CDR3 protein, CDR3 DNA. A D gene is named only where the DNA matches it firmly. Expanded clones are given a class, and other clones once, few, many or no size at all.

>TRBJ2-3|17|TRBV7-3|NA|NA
CASSLGQGTSSTDTQYF
TGTGCCAGCAGCTTGGGCCAGGGGACTTCTAGCACAGATACGCAGTATTTT
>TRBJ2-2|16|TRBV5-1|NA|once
CASSLVRTKATGELFF
TGCGCCAGCAGCTTGGTTCGGACTAAGGCCACCGGGGAGCTGTTTTTT
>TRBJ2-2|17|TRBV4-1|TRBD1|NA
CASKNFQQGADTGELFF
TGCGCCAGCAAAAACTTCCAACAGGGGGCAGACACCGGGGAGCTGTTTTTT
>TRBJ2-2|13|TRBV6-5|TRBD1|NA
CASRRQGPGELFF
TGTGCCAGCAGGCGACAGGGACCCGGGGAGCTGTTTTTT
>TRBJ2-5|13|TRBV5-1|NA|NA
CASSRIRGETQYF
TGCGCCAGCAGCCGCATCAGGGGTGAGACCCAGTACTTC
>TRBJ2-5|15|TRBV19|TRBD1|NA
CASTPGQGDGETQYF
TGTGCCAGTACCCCGGGGCAGGGGGATGGGGAGACCCAGTACTTC
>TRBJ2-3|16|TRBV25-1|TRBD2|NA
CASEVSGGRGPDTQYF
TGTGCCAGCGAAGTCTCCGGCGGGAGAGGCCCAGATACGCAGTATTTT
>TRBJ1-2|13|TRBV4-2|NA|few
CASSQEGRYGYTF
TGTGCCAGCAGCCAAGAGGGGCGCTATGGCTACACCTTC
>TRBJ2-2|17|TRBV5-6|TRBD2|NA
CASSSWAGVTNTGELFF
TGTGCCAGCAGCTCCTGGGCGGGGGTCACGAACACCGGGGAGCTGTTTTTT
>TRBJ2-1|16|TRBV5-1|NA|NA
CASSLGGDVSYNEQFF
TGCGCCAGCAGCTTGGGTGGGGACGTCTCCTACAATGAGCAGTTCTTC
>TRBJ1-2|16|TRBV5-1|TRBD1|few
CASSHQAAVGQAGYTF
TGCGCCAGCAGCCATCAAGCGGCTGTCGGACAGGCTGGCTACACCTTC
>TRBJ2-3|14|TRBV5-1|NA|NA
CASTGGGLTDTQYF
TGCGCCAGCACCGGAGGTGGATTGACAGATACGCAGTATTTT
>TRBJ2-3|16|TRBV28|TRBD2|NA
CASSPGTSGTRDTQYF
TGTGCCAGCAGTCCCGGGACTAGCGGGACGAGAGATACGCAGTATTTT
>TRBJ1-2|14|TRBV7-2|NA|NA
CASSAGQRNYGYTF
TGTGCCAGCAGCGCTGGACAGAGAAACTATGGCTACACCTTC
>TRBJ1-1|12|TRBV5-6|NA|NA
CASSWGSQGAFF
TGTGCCAGCAGCTGGGGATCCCAAGGGGCTTTCTTT
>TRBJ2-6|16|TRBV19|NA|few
CASSIDGQPGANVLTF
TGTGCCAGTAGTATAGATGGCCAGCCTGGGGCCAACGTCCTGACTTTC
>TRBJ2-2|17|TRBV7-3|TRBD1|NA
CASSLNPGQGITGELFF
TGTGCCAGCAGCTTAAATCCGGGACAGGGAATCACCGGGGAGCTGTTTTTT
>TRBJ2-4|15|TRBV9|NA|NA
CASSVMGALENIQYF
TGTGCCAGCAGCGTAATGGGAGCTCTCGAAAACATTCAGTACTTC
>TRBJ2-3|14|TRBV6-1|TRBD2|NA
CASSSGRAGDTQYF
TGTGCCAGTTCTAGCGGGAGGGCCGGAGATACGCAGTATTTT
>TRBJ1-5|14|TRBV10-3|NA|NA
CAISEVRGGQPQHF
TGTGCCATCAGTGAGGTCCGGGGGGGGCAGCCCCAGCATTTT
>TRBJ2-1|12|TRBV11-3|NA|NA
CASSLDSAEQFF
TGTGCCAGCAGCCTTGACAGTGCTGAGCAGTTCTTC
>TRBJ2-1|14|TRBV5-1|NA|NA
CASSLLALHNEQFF
TGCGCCAGCAGCTTACTAGCACTACACAATGAGCAGTTCTTC
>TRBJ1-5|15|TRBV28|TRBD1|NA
CASRGQGGINQPQHF
TGTGCCAGCAGAGGACAGGGGGGTATCAATCAGCCCCAGCATTTT
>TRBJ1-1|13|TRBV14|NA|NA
CASSPTGNTEAFF
TGTGCCAGCAGCCCTACAGGGAACACTGAAGCTTTCTTT
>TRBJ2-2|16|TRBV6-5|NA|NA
CASSYSYRRQSGELFF
TGTGCCAGCAGTTACTCATACAGGCGGCAGTCCGGGGAGCTGTTTTTT
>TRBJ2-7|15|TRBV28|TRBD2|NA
CASSLTSGRLYEQYF
TGTGCCAGCAGTTTGACTAGCGGGAGACTTTACGAGCAGTACTTC
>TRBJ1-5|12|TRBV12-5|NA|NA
CASGLGLEPQHF
TGTGCTAGTGGTTTGGGGCTTGAGCCCCAGCATTTT
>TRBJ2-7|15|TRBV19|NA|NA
CASSMSQLGLYEQYF
TGTGCCAGTAGTATGAGTCAGTTAGGCCTTTACGAGCAGTACTTC
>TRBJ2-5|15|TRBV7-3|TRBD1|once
CASSLRGGSRETQYF
TGTGCCAGCAGCCTCCGAGGGGGCTCTCGGGAGACCCAGTACTTC
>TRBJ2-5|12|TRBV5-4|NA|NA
CASSWGEKTQYF
TGTGCCAGCAGCTGGGGTGAGAAGACCCAGTACTTC
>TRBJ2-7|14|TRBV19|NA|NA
CASSPQGHSYEQYF
TGTGCCAGTAGTCCTCAGGGGCACTCCTACGAGCAGTACTTC
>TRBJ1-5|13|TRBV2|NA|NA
CASSELEDQPQHF
TGTGCCAGCAGTGAATTAGAGGATCAGCCCCAGCATTTT
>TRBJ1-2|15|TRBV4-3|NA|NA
CASSQDVDGDYGYTF
TGCGCCAGCAGCCAAGATGTGGACGGGGACTATGGCTACACCTTC
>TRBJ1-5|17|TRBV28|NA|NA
CASTWTVALPGGQPQHF
TGTGCCAGCACCTGGACAGTAGCCCTCCCTGGAGGTCAGCCCCAGCATTTT
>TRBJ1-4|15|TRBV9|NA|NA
CASSVGLVPNEKLFF
TGTGCCAGCAGCGTAGGTCTGGTCCCTAATGAAAAACTGTTTTTT
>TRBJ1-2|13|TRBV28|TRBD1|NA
CATPRDRGSGYTF
TGTGCCACCCCACGGGACAGGGGTTCCGGCTACACCTTC
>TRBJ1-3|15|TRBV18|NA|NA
CASSPTANSGNTIYF
TGTGCCAGCTCACCGACTGCAAACTCTGGAAACACCATATATTTT
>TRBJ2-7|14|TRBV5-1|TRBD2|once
CASMASSGIYEQYF
TGCGCCAGCATGGCGTCTAGCGGGATCTACGAGCAGTACTTC
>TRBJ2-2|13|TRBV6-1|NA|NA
CASNRENTGELFF
TGTGCCAGCAACAGGGAGAACACCGGGGAGCTGTTTTTT
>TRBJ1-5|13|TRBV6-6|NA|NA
CASGGYGNQPQHF
TGTGCCAGCGGAGGTTATGGCAATCAGCCCCAGCATTTT
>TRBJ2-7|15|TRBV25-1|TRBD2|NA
CASSASVSGSYEQYF
TGTGCCAGCAGTGCCTCAGTTAGCGGGTCCTACGAGCAGTACTTC